Below are 13 T cell receptor beta chains sequenced from a single sample in a study of blood T cells in healthy people across ages. The authors ran a second PCR of roughly 6 to 12 cycles using a sample-barcoded 5' primer and a J-beta primer mix. Using its own MiXCR run on the 5' RACE reads, TCRdb lists one record per CDR3 protein. This repertoire shows 1.5 million to 2 million distinct CDR3 sequences, 28% found once; its top ten account for less than 9.5%. The specimen sequenced was blood. The receptors shown here come from a woman aged 25 to 39 in good health.

This chain joins TRBV4-3 and TRBJ1-1; D gene unclear. Trimming took off 2 bases at V and 7 bases at J, with 11 bases between the two ends. The CDR3 covers 13 residues. Germline V CDR1 and CDR2: LGHNA, YSLEER. The CDR3, as DNA: TGCGCCAGCAGCCAAAGAATCCGGGATGAAGCTTTCTTT. The encoded protein is CASSQRIRDEAFF.

The chain recombines TRBV5-1 with TRBJ2-5; 11 nucleotides match TRBD2. This CDR3 is built from 15 residues. J lost 5 bases, V lost 5 bases, and 8 bases had no gene match. Germline V gene data show CDR1 as SGHRS and CDR2 as YFSETQ. This chain's CDR3 is CASRLIAGGPETQYF. For the CDR3, the DNA is TGCGCCAGCAGACTAATAGCGGGGGGGCCGGAGACCCAGTACTTC.

This clonotype came up many times. The chain recombines TRBV12-3 or TRBV12-4 with TRBJ1-3; D is ambiguous. V shed 1 base and J shed 0 bases, with 7 bases lying between them. CDR3 length: 15 amino acids. The CDR3 loop is CASSLGANSGNTIYF. The DNA of the CDR3 is TGTGCCAGCAGTTTAGGGGCAAACTCTGGAAACACCATATATTTT.

This clonotype occurred once. Since a much larger clone is just one base distant, this may be a read error. The rearrangement links TRBV10-3 to TRBJ2-7; perhaps TRBD2 as D (5 bases). CDR3 length: 15 residues. The germline V gene encodes CDR1 ENHRY and CDR2 SYGVKD. V lost 5 bases, J lost 4 bases, and 18 bases lay in between. CDR3 DNA sequence: TGTGCCATCAGTCCCGGAGACGGGGAAAGGTACGAGCAGTACTTC. Protein sequence: CAISPGDGERYEQYF.

The chain has TRBV12-3 or TRBV12-4 and TRBJ1-1; tentative D call: TRBD1 (5 bases). V shed 6 bases and J shed 8 bases, with 22 bases lying between them. The CDR3 has 15 amino acids. The CDR3 sequence is CASSISGTLGNEAFF. CDR3 nucleotide sequence: TGTGCCAGCAGCATATCCGGGACGTTGGGGAACGAAGCTTTCTTT.

This clonotype was counted only a few times. The chain recombines TRBV5-1 with TRBJ2-3; D gene uncertain. V gave up 0 bases and J gave up 1 base, with 12 bases separating them. Germline V gene sequence: CDR1 SGHRS, CDR2 YFSETQ. The CDR3 runs 16 residues. In DNA form, the CDR3 reads TGCGCCAGCAGCTTGGGATCCGGGCTACGCACAGATACGCAGTATTTT. This encodes CASSLGSGLRTDTQYF.

There are a few counts of this clonotype. The chain employs TRBV14 and TRBJ1-2; 10 bases fit TRBD1. Germline values: CDR1 SGHDN, CDR2 FVKESK. The length of the CDR3 is 15 residues. V dropped 4 bases and J dropped 4; count of bases not matched to a gene: 6. The CDR3 loop is CASSPSRTGGYGYTF. CDR3 nucleotide sequence: TGTGCCAGCAGCCCAAGCCGGACAGGGGGCTATGGCTACACCTTC.

The chain is built from TRBV20-1 and TRBJ2-4; 12 bases agree with TRBD2. This CDR3 spans 15 amino acids. The germline V gene encodes CDR1 DFQATT and CDR2 SNEGSKA (reference sequence). Trimming removed 6 bases from V and 2 bases from J; junction bases left unmatched: 5. CDR3 coding DNA: TGCAGTGCCTTACTAGCGGGAGGATCCAAAAACATTCAGTACTTC. Amino acid sequence: CSALLAGGSKNIQYF.

Notes on this clonotype: The junction departs from germline at one end; a sequencing error may be responsible. The J gene is TRBJ2-1, the V gene TRBV7-3; D possibly uses TRBD1 or TRBD2 (6 bases each). The germline V gene has CDR1 SGHTA and CDR2 FQGTGA. There are 12 residues in the CDR3. The CDR3 DNA sequence: TGTGCCAGCAGCGGAGGGGGAAATGAGCAGGTCTTC. Its protein product is CASSGGGNEQVF.

The chain uses TRBV20-1 and TRBJ2-1; weak D call: TRBD1 (5 bases). CDR3 length equals 15 residues. Germline V gene sequence: CDR1 DFQATT, CDR2 SNEGSKA (reference sequence). The V end lost 4 bases, the J end lost 0 bases, and 13 bases lay between the germline ends. The CDR3: CSAISSDNSYNEQFF. CDR3 nucleotides: TGCAGTGCTATCTCCTCGGACAACTCCTACAATGAGCAGTTCTTC.

The chain combines TRBV10-2 with TRBJ2-3; TRBD1 might be the D (5 bases). CDR1 is WSHSY, CDR2 SAAADI, per germline. CDR3 length: 14 residues. The V end was cut by 8 bases, the J end by 0 bases, with 12 bases between. CDR3 loop: CASGASTSTDTQYF. CDR3 DNA: TGCGCCAGCGGGGCGTCGACTAGCACAGATACGCAGTATTTT.

The chain has TRBV25-1 and TRBJ2-6; D is unresolved. There are 13 residues in the CDR3. Germline V gene lookup returns CDR1 MGHDK and CDR2 SYGVNS. V dropped 9 bases and J dropped 3 bases, with 9 bases sitting between them. Here the CDR3 reads CASQLDGANVLTF. CDR3 nucleotide sequence: TGTGCCAGTCAGTTAGATGGGGCCAACGTCCTGACTTTC. The full variable domain, in which reference TRBV25-1 and TRBJ2-6 provide the parts outside the CDR3, is EADIYQTPRYLVIGTGKKITLECSQTMGHDKMYWYQQDPGMELHLIHYSYGVNSTEKGDLSSESTVSRIRTEHFPLTLESARPSHTSQYLCASQLDGANVLTFGAGSRLTVL.

J is TRBJ2-1 and V is TRBV24-1, with 10 bases identical to TRBD2. After removal of 9 bases from V and 6 bases from J, the junction contained 4 bases not matched to a gene. Germline loops: CDR1 KGHDR, CDR2 SFDVKD. This CDR3 is 13 amino acids long. The CDR3 here is CATSAGGLNEQFF. In DNA form, the CDR3 reads TGTGCCACCTCAGCGGGAGGGCTCAATGAGCAGTTCTTC.